The rows below give T cell receptor beta chains drawn from one sample of a study of blood T cell repertoires in COVID-19. The method was immunoSEQ multiplex PCR; TCRdb's version includes in-frame clones alone and lacks a portion of them. The table has around 100,000 clones, more than 85% seen once. The sample comprised peripheral blood. These receptors were taken from a man over 45 with active COVID-19. Both conserved end residues are trimmed from each CDR3.

V gene,J gene,CDR3 length,CDR3 protein
TRBV2,TRBJ2-6,18,ASSEALRVSRPSGANVLT
TRBV6-5,TRBJ1-2,11,ASSYDRKYGYT
TRBV21-1,TRBJ2-1,17,ASSKALLDRGANRNEQF
TRBV5-1,TRBJ2-1,14,ASIPFGTGIYNEQF
TRBV6-8,TRBJ1-1,11,ASSLAGVTEAF
TRBV5-5,TRBJ2-3,13,ASSKGQVNTDTQY
TRBV7-8,TRBJ1-2,14,ASSHSLQGAQYGYT
TRBV24-1,TRBJ1-4,11,ATSEGQNEKLF
TRBV10-3,TRBJ2-3,13,AISERGLAGDTQY
TRBV19,TRBJ2-2,13,ASSTGTVNTGELF
TRBV27,TRBJ1-6,13,ASSLEGVSSSPLH
TRBV5-4,TRBJ1-1,13,ASSFAGTANTEAF
TRBV23-1,TRBJ2-2,17,ASSHPLRQGKKNTGELF
TRBV7-6,TRBJ1-5,15,ASSLGGTAYSNQPQH
TRBV7-3,TRBJ2-3,14,ASSLRGFSSTDTQY
TRBV11-3,TRBJ2-3,12,ASSLDRGADTQY
TRBV7-9,TRBJ2-3,13,ASATELASENTQY
TRBV19,TRBJ1-5,11,ASNPGIFQPQH
TRBV11-2,TRBJ1-5,13,ASSRGAGDGQPQH
TRBV19,TRBJ1-2,12,ASSRTDSYYGYT
TRBV5-4,TRBJ1-1,13,ASSSRSRVNTEAF
TRBV19,TRBJ1-1,11,ASSMDWNTEAF
TRBV18,TRBJ2-1,11,ASSPGRDREQF
TRBV28,TRBJ1-3,14,ASSFGPGSSGNTIY
TRBV18,TRBJ2-6,15,ASSSGQYLSGANVLT
TRBV6-5,TRBJ2-7,13,ASSSLGTGDYEQY
TRBV7-9,TRBJ2-7,10,ASSLPPYEQY
TRBV6-2/TRBV6-3,TRBJ2-3,14,ASSYPSWGRRDTQY
TRBV24-1,TRBJ2-1,14,ATSDSTSGRLGEQF
TRBV24-1,TRBJ2-3,12,ATDSGGGTDTQY
TRBV19,TRBJ2-3,12,ASRGQGPTDTQY
TRBV20-1,TRBJ1-6,13,SAIESGGFNSPLH
TRBV9,TRBJ1-2,13,ASSVGEAGGYGYT
TRBV3-1/TRBV3-2,TRBJ2-2,13,ASSADRRNTGELF
TRBV2,TRBJ1-3,12,ASSELTFGNTIY
TRBV19,TRBJ1-4,13,ASRIAGRTNEKLF
TRBV6-5,TRBJ2-3,14,ASSYSNQGVADTQY
TRBV7-7,TRBJ2-1,12,ASSKRQDLLEQF
TRBV9,TRBJ2-3,14,ASSRTGGVSADTQY
TRBV6-5,TRBJ2-1,13,ASWVGGSSYNEQF
TRBV5-4,TRBJ2-1,13,ASSLSAGSNDGQF
TRBV2,TRBJ1-2,12,ASRGHGGGYGYT
TRBV2,TRBJ2-4,12,ASSTRQGRNIQY
TRBV5-6,TRBJ2-7,14,ASSLTAGFEPYEQY
TRBV2,TRBJ2-7,11,ASSDRETYEQY
TRBV7-9,TRBJ2-4,12,ASSSKTSWDIQY
TRBV7-7,TRBJ2-3,12,ASSLGQGTDTQY